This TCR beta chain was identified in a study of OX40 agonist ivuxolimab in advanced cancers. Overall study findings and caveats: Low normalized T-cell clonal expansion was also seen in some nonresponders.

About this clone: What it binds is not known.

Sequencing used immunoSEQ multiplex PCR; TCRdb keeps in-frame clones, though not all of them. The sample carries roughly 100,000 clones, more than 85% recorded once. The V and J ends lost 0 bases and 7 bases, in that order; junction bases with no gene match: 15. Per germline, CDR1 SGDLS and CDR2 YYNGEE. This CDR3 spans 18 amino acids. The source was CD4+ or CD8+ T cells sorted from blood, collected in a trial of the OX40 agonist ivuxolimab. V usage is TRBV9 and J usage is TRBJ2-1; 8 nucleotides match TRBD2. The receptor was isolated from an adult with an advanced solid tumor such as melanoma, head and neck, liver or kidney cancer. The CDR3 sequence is CASSVEGGVAGKGNEQFF. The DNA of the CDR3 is TGTGCCAGCAGCGTAGAGGGCGGAGTAGCGGGAAAAGGTAATGAGCAGTTCTTC.